These 17 T cell receptor beta chains were sequenced from one sample in a study of lymphopenia after photon versus proton radiotherapy. TCRdb keeps only in-frame clones here, not all; method: immunoSEQ multiplex PCR. The sample has about 37,000 clones; about 85% are singletons. Specimen: peripheral blood, collected from a patient treated with photon-based radiotherapy. The receptors shown here come from a man aged 45-65 years with gastric cancer.

In this sample, this clone turned up once. The rearrangement links TRBV6-5 to TRBJ2-5; 9 bases align to TRBD2. The CDR3 extends over 15 amino acids. The germline V gene has CDR1 MNHEY and CDR2 SVGAGI. V shed 2 bases and J 2 bases; nucleotides not matched to a gene: 3. CDR3 loop: CASSYGTSRQETQYF. DNA for the CDR3: TGTGCCAGCAGTTACGGGACTAGCAGACAAGAGACCCAGTACTTC.

In this sample, this clone turned up once. This chain uses TRBV2 with TRBJ2-1; D not resolved. CDR1 and CDR2 (germline): SNHLY, FYNNEI. The CDR3 is 13 amino acids. Trimming took off 7 bases at V and 7 bases at J, with 14 bases between the two ends. The CDR3 protein is CASIRRPPNEQFF. CDR3 in DNA: TGTGCCAGCATCCGGCGTCCACCGAATGAGCAGTTCTTC.

This rearrangement joins TRBV6-6 to TRBJ2-5; no clear D. The germline gives CDR1 MNHNY, CDR2 SVGAGI (reference sequence). This CDR3 is 13 amino acids long. Trimming shortened V by 5 bases and J by 2 bases, and 9 bases separated the two germline ends. The CDR3 spells CASSRGLQETQYF. Written as DNA, the CDR3 is TGTGCCAGCAGTCGTGGGCTGCAAGAGACCCAGTACTTC.

V and J are TRBV2 and TRBJ1-5; possibly TRBD1 for D (6 bases). V lost 6 bases, J lost 4 bases, and 19 bases lay in between. The CDR3 runs 16 residues. Germline values: CDR1 SNHLY, CDR2 FYNNEI. The CDR3 bases are TGTGCCAGCAGGCCTCTTCTAGGGGGAGGAAATCAGCCCCAGCATTTT. Amino acid sequence: CASRPLLGGGNQPQHF.

V usage is TRBV27 and J usage is TRBJ2-7; no definite D call. This CDR3 has 19 amino acids. Germline-derived CDR1 and CDR2 are MNHEY and SMNVEV (reference sequence). Trimming shortened V by 5 bases and J by 0 bases, and 26 bases separated the two germline ends. CDR3 nucleotide sequence: TGTGCCAGCAGTGAGCCCAGAGTAACGGAAGACGAGGACTCCTACGAGCAGTACTTC. Translated, it gives CASSEPRVTEDEDSYEQYF.

The rearrangement uses TRBV5-6 and TRBJ2-7; TRBD1 is a possible D gene (5 bases). V lost 0 bases and J 2 bases, leaving 9 bases between the germline ends. Germline V gene sequence: CDR1 SGHDT, CDR2 YYEEEE. The CDR3 sequence is 14 residues long. Written as DNA, the CDR3 is TGTGCCAGCAGCTTGGGACAGAGTCCCTACGAGCAGTACTTC. It encodes CASSLGQSPYEQYF.

This clone appeared a single time. The V call is TRBV6-6, the J call TRBJ1-3; no clear D gene. V lost 0 bases, J lost 0 bases, and 3 bases lay in between. Germline V gene sequence: CDR1 MNHNY, CDR2 SVGAGI (reference sequence). The CDR3 length is 14 residues. The CDR3 reads CASSYSGSGNTIYF. The CDR3, as DNA: TGTGCCAGCAGTTACTCGGGCTCTGGAAACACCATATATTTT.

The chain uses TRBV19 and TRBJ1-4, with 11 bases identical to TRBD1. This CDR3 has 14 residues. CDR1 and CDR2 from the germline V gene are LNHDA and SQIVND (reference sequence). Trimming removed 5 bases from V and 7 bases from J; junction bases left unmatched: 3. In DNA form, the CDR3 reads TGTGCCAGTAGTTCCGGGACAGGGGGTGAAAAACTGTTTTTT. It translates to CASSSGTGGEKLFF.

The chain links TRBV5-1 to TRBJ2-2, with 11 bases that match TRBD2. Per the germline V gene, CDR1 is SGHRS and CDR2 is YFSETQ. This CDR3 comprises 15 residues. The ends lost 4 bases at V and 6 bases at J; junction bases unmatched: 5. CDR3 region: CASSVTSGSPGELFF. CDR3 DNA: TGCGCCAGCAGCGTCACTAGCGGGAGCCCCGGGGAGCTGTTTTTT.

The rearrangement links TRBV7-8 to TRBJ1-1; the D gene is possibly TRBD1 (6 bases). Germline V gives CDR1 SGHVS, CDR2 FQNEAQ. The CDR3 consists of 14 residues. V lost 6 bases and J 1 base, leaving 12 bases between the germline ends. The CDR3 loop reads CASRAGARNTEAFF. CDR3 bases: TGTGCCAGCAGAGCGGGGGCCCGGAACACTGAAGCTTTCTTT. Filled out from reference TRBV7-8 and TRBJ1-1, the complete variable domain reads GAGVSQSPRYKVAKRGQDVALRCDPISGHVSLFWYQQALGQGPEFLTYFQNEAQLDKSGLPSDRFFAERPEGSVSTLKIQRTQQEDSAVYLCASRAGARNTEAFFGQGTRLTVV.

The CDR3 region has the DNA TGTGCCTGGGCCCCTCGGGGGTCTGGAAACACCATATATTTT. This gives the protein CAWAPRGSGNTIYF. J is TRBJ1-3 and V is TRBV30; D is perhaps TRBD1 (5 bases). CDR1 and CDR2 from the germline V gene are GTSNPN and SVGIG (reference sequence). This CDR3 spans 14 amino acids. Trimming took 5 bases from V and 1 from J, leaving 12 bases between them.

The chain links TRBV7-2 to TRBJ1-4, with a tentative D call TRBD1 (6 bases). The V gene lost 5 bases and the J gene lost 7 bases, with 17 bases spanning the gap. Germline-derived CDR1 and CDR2 are SGHTA and FQGNSA. The CDR3 consists of 15 residues. CDR3 amino acids: CASSTFIGGLEKLFF. In DNA, the CDR3 is TGTGCCAGCAGCACCTTTATCGGGGGGCTTGAAAAACTGTTTTTT.

This clone was counted only a few times. The chain couples TRBV25-1 to TRBJ1-3; D remains unclear. The V gene lost 3 bases and the J gene lost 1 base, with 7 bases spanning the gap. The CDR3 has 14 amino acids. Germline CDR1 MGHDK, CDR2 SYGVNS. The CDR3 coding sequence is TGTGCCAGCAGTGAGTCGGATTCTGGAAACACCATATATTTT. It translates to CASSESDSGNTIYF.

The chain employs TRBV7-9 and TRBJ2-5; 7 nucleotides align to TRBD2. The CDR3 is 14 residues long. J gave up 5 bases and V 3 bases, and 6 bases lay outside the gene matches. CDR1 is SEHNR and CDR2 is FQNEAQ in the germline V gene (reference sequence). The CDR3 sequence: CASSFSGGMETQYF. In nucleotides, the CDR3 is TGTGCCAGCAGCTTTTCCGGGGGGATGGAGACCCAGTACTTC.

To note about this clone: Relative to the germline gene, one junction end is altered; a read error may explain this. The chain has TRBV7-2 and TRBJ2-1; the match to TRBD2 covers 9 bases. The CDR3 extends over 16 amino acids. Germline V gene data show CDR1 as SGHTA and CDR2 as FQGNSA. The DNA for the CDR3 is TGTGCCAGCACCTTACACCTAGCGGGACCCTACAATGAGCAGTTCTTC. Protein product: CASTLHLAGPYNEQFF. The complete variable domain, with remaining parts taken from reference TRBV7-2 and TRBJ2-1, reads GAGVSQSPSNKVTEKGKDVELRCDPISGHTALYWYRQSLGQGLEFLIYFQGNSAPDKSGLPSDRFSAERTGGSVSTLTIQRTQQEDSAVYLCASTLHLAGPYNEQFFGPGTRLTVL.

This clone has only one observation. The V and J genes are TRBV6-1 and TRBJ1-2, with 10 bases that match TRBD1. The germline gives CDR1 MNHNS, CDR2 SASEGT. CDR3 length: 13 amino acids. Unmatched junction bases numbered 3, after V lost 5 bases and J lost 6 bases. As DNA, the CDR3 is TGTGCCAGCAGTTCCGGACAGGGGGATGGCTACACCTTC. It translates to CASSSGQGDGYTF.

DNA of the CDR3: TGTGCCAGCCTGCCGGGACAGGGGATGGAAAAACTGTTTTTT. This gives the protein CASLPGQGMEKLFF. The chain is built from TRBV28 and TRBJ1-4; 10 positions agree with TRBD1. Per the germline V gene, CDR1 is MDHEN and CDR2 is SYDVKM. This CDR3 has 14 amino acids. Trimming cost V 8 bases and J 8 bases; bases outside gene matches: 8.